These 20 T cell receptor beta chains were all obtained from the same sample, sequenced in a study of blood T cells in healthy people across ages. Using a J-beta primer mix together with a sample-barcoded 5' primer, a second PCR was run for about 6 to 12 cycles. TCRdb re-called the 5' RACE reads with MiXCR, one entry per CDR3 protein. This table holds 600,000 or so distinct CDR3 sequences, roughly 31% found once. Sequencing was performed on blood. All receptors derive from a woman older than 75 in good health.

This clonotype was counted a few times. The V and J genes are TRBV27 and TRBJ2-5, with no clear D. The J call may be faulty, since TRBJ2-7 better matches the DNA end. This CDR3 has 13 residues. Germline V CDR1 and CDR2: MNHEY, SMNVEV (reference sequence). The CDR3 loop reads CASSRSLTCEQYF. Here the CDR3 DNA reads TGTGCCAGCAGTCGCAGCCTAACCTGCGAGCAGTACTTC.

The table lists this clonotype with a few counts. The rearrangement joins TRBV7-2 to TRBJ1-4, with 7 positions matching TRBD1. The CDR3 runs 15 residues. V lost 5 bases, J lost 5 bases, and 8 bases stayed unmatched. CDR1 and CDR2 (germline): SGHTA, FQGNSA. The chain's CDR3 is CASSPDRVLNEKLFF. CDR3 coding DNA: TGTGCCAGCAGCCCAGACAGGGTCCTGAATGAAAAACTGTTTTTT.

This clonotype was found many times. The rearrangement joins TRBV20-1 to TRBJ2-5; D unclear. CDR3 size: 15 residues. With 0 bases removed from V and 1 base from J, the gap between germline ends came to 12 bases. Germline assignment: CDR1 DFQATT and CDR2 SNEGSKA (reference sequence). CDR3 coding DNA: TGCAGTGCTAGAGATAGACGGCTGCTCCAAGAGACCCAGTACTTC. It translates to CSARDRRLLQETQYF.

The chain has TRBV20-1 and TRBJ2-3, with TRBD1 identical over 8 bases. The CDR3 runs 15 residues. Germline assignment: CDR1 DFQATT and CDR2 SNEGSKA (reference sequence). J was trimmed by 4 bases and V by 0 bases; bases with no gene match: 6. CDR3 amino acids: CSARDGAGGADTQYF. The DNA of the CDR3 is TGCAGTGCTAGAGATGGGGCAGGGGGCGCAGATACGCAGTATTTT.

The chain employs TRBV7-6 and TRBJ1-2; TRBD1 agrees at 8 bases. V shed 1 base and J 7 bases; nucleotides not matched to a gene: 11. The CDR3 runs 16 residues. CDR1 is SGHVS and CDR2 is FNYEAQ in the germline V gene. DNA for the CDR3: TGTGCCAGCAGCTTAGACGTCGCAGGACAGGGAGGTGGCTACACCTTC. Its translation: CASSLDVAGQGGGYTF.

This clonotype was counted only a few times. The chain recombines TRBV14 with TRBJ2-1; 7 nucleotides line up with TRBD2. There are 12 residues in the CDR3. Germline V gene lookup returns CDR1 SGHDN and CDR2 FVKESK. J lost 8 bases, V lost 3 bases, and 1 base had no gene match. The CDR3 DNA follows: TGTGCCAGCAGCCAGGGGGGGGATGAGCAGTTCTTC. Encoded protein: CASSQGGDEQFF.

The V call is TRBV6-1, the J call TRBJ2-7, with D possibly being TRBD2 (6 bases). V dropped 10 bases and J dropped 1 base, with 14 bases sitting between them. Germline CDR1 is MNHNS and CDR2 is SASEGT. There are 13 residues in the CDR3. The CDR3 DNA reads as TGTGCCATCGGAGCGGGCCCATCCTACGAGCAGTACTTC. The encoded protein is CAIGAGPSYEQYF.

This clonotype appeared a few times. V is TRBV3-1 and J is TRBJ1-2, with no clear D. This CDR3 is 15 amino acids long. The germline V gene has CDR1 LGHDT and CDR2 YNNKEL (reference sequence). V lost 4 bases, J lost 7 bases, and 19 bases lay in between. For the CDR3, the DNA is TGTGCCAGCAGCCTACGCACTATAGCTCGTTCTGGCTACACCTTC. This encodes CASSLRTIARSGYTF.

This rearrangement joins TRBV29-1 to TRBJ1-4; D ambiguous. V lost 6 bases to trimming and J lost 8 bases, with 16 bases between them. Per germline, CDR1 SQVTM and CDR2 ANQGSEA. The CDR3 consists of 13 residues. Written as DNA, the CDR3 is TGCAGCGTCTCAGGTTCAAATGGGGAAAAACTGTTTTTT. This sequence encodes CSVSGSNGEKLFF.

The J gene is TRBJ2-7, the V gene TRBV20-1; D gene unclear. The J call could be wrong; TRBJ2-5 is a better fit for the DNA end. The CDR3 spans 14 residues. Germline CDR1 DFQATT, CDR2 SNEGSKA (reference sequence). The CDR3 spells CSGRNQMFQETQYF. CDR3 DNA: TGCAGTGGAAGAAACCAGATGTTTCAAGAGACCCAGTACTTC.

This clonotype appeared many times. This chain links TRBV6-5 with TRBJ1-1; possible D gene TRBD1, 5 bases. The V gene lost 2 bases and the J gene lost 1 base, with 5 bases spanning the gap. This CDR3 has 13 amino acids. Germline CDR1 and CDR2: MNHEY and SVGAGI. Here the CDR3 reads CASSYQGNTEAFF. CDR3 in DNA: TGTGCCAGCAGTTACCAGGGGAACACTGAAGCTTTCTTT.

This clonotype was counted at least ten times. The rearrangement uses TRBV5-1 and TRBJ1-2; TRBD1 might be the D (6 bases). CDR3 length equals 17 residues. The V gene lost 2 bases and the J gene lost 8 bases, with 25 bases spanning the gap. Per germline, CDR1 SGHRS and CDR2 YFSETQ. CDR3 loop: CASSLDSRGMNSRGYTF. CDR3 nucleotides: TGCGCCAGCAGCTTAGATTCCAGGGGAATGAACTCACGGGGCTACACCTTC. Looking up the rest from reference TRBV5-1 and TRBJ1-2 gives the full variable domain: KAGVTQTPRYLIKTRGQQVTLSCSPISGHRSVSWYQQTPGQGLQFLFEYFSETQRNKGNFPGRFSGRQFSNSRSEMNVSTLELGDSALYLCASSLDSRGMNSRGYTFGSGTRLTVV.

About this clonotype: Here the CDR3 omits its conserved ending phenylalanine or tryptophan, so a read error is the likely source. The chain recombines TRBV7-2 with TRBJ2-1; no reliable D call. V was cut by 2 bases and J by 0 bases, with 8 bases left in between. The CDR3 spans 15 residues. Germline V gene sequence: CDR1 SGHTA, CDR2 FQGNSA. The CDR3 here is CASSLPSSSYNEQFL. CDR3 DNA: TGTGCCAGCAGCTTACCTAGTAGCTCCTACAATGAGCAGTTCTTA.

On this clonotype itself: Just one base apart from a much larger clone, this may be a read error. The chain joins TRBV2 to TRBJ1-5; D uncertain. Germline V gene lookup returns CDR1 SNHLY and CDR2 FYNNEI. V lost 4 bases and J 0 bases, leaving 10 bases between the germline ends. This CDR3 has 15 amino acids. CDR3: CASSAVDYSNQPQHF. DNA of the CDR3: TGTGCCAGCAGTGCCGTGGACTATAGCAATCAGCCCCAGCATTTT.

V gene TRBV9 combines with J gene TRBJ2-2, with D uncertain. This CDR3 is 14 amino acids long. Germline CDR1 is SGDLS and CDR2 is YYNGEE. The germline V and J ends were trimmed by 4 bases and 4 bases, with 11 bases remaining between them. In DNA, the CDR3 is TGTGCCAGCAGCACCGAGGTAGCCACCGGGGAGCTGTTTTTT. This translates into CASSTEVATGELFF. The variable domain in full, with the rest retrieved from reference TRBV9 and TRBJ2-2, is DSGVTQTPKHLITATGQRVTLRCSPRSGDLSVYWYQQSLDQGLQFLIQYYNGEERAKGNILERFSAQQFPDLHSELNLSSLELGDSALYFCASSTEVATGELFFGEGSRLTVL.

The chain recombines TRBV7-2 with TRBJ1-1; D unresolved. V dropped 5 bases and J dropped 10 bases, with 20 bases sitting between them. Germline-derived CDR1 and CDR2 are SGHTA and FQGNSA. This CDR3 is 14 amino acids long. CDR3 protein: CASSLMGFGRGAFF. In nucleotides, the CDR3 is TGTGCCAGCAGCCTTATGGGATTTGGGCGCGGAGCTTTCTTT.

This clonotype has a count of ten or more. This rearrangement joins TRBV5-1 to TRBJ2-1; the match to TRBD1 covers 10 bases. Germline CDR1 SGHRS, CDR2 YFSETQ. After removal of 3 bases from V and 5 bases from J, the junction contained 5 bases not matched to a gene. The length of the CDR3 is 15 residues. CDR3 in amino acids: CASSWDRGWDNEQFF. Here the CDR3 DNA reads TGCGCCAGCAGCTGGGACAGGGGATGGGACAATGAGCAGTTCTTC.

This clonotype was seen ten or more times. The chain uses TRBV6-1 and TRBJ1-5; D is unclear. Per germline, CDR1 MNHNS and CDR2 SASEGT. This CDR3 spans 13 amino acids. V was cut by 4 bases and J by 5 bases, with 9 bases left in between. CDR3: CASSAESYQPQHF. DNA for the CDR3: TGTGCCAGCAGTGCCGAGTCCTATCAGCCCCAGCATTTT.

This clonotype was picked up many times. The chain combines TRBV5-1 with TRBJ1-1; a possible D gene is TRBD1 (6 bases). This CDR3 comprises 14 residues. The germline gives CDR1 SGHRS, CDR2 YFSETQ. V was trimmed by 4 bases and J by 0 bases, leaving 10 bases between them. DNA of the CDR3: TGCGCCAGCAGCCGGGACATCCTGAACACTGAAGCTTTCTTT. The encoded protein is CASSRDILNTEAFF. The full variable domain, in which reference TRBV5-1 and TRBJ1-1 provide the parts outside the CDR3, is KAGVTQTPRYLIKTRGQQVTLSCSPISGHRSVSWYQQTPGQGLQFLFEYFSETQRNKGNFPGRFSGRQFSNSRSEMNVSTLELGDSALYLCASSRDILNTEAFFGQGTRLTVV.

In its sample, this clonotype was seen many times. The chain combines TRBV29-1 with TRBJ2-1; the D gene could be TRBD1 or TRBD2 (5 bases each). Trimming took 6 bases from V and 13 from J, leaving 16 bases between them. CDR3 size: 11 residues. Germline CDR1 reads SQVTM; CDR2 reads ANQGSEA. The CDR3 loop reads CSVGDPGNQFF. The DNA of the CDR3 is TGCAGCGTAGGGGACCCCGGGAATCAGTTCTTC.